This TCR beta chain emerged from a study of radiation and T cells in renal cell carcinoma. About this clone: What it binds is unknown.

General study points: Top tumor clonotypes rose in blood 2 weeks post-radiation, then contracted.

Time point denoted: blood 4 weeks post-SBRT, at nephrectomy. Treatment: 15 Gy SBRT to primary tumor, nephrectomy 4 weeks later. Blood was sampled at baseline, 2 weeks and 4 weeks after SBRT. Libraries were prepared by immunoSEQ multiplex PCR; TCRdb keeps only in-frame clonotypes and omits some of them. The sample lists 25,000 to 40,000 clones, approximately 84% occurring once. The TCR sequence derives from a man aged 55 to 70 with renal cell carcinoma. This material consisted of blood, taken from a patient whose treatment included radiotherapy and nephrectomy.

In DNA, the CDR3 is TGTGCCAGCAGCCAACATACCGGGACAGCCGGGGAGCTGTTTTTT. It is translated as CASSQHTGTAGELFF. This chain joins TRBV14 and TRBJ2-2; 7 positions match TRBD1. V shed 2 bases, J shed 6 bases, and the junction held 6 bases outside the gene matches. CDR1 and CDR2 from the germline V gene are SGHDN and FVKESK. The CDR3 contains 15 residues.